The clone carrying this T cell receptor beta chain appeared a few times. The antigen is not known. As it was prepared, the TCRbeta library received unique molecular identifiers. TCRdb reanalysed the PCR reads using MiXCR and keeps one entry per CDR3 protein. This sample has around 130,000 distinct CDR3 sequences; about a tenth occur once, and the top ten carry around 24%. These data are taken from a study of T-cell reconstitution after alpha-beta-depleted transplantation in children. CDR3 length equals 13 residues. Between the trimmed V and J ends, which lost 5 bases and 2 bases, there was a span of 7 bases. Germline-derived CDR1 and CDR2 are DFQATT and SNEGSKA (reference sequence). General observations from the study: After transplant, high TCRbeta diversity at day 60 in some patients arose from surviving recipient T cells and thymic progenitors. Newly produced T cells mostly accounted for T-cell counts and diversity one year post-transplant. The study reportedly traced alpha-beta T cells about two months after transplant to several hundred expanded graft clones.

This specimen consisted of PBMCs, mostly from graft donor cells, obtained 180 days after TCRalphabeta/CD19-depleted stem cell transplant. The V call is TRBV20-1, the J call TRBJ1-6; D uncertain. The sequence derives from a girl under three years old who had a stem cell transplant for combined immunodeficiency, so the T cells may come from the graft donor. In DNA form, the CDR3 reads TGCAGTGCTCGGCAGGCCTATAATTCACCCCTCCACTTT. Protein: CSARQAYNSPLHF.